This T cell receptor beta chain comes out of a study of shared clonotypes between healthy human individuals. The protocol was immunoSEQ multiplex PCR, while the TCRdb copy is restricted to in-frame clones and leaves out a portion. There are 150,000 to 200,000 clones in the sample; 60% to 75% occur only once, and roughly a tenth lies in the top ten. On this clone: Its target is unknown.

The authors divided CD4+ cells into CD45RA+ naive and CD45RA-negative memory subsets. J gave up 4 bases and V 4 bases, and 6 bases lay outside the gene matches. Germline V gene lookup returns CDR1 MDHEN and CDR2 SYDVKM. The CDR3 totals 15 residues. Study-level findings and limits: Generally, estimated richness proved larger in naive subsets than it did in memory subsets. Clonotypes that were shared across four donors made up about 4.5% of naive CD4 clonotypes.

The sequence was obtained from a man aged 30 to 39 in good health. J is TRBJ2-2 and V is TRBV28; 7 nucleotides align to TRBD1. Material: memory CD4+ T cells sorted from blood. Subset reported: CD45RA-negative fraction. CDR3 amino acids: CASSSQGVGTGELFF. The CDR3, as DNA: TGTGCCAGCAGTTCCCAGGGGGTGGGCACCGGGGAGCTGTTTTTT.